This T cell receptor beta chain appears in the sequencing data of a study of vaccination effects on CD4 cells after COVID-19. Study in general: Each participant received a vaccine that was either BNT162b2 or mRNA-1273, given as two doses.

On this clone itself: Its antigen remains unidentified.

Assay: immunoSEQ multiplex PCR; the TCRdb copy retains only in-frame clones and omits some. The table has more than 30,000 clones, roughly 66% seen once. Points from the study as a whole: Missing from the study were early post-infection timepoints, and its convalescent patients were few. Healthy vaccinees had only 1 of 255 vaccine-induced clones cross-react with common cold coronaviruses.

The germline gives CDR1 MNHEY, CDR2 SVGAGI. V was cut by 6 bases and J by 5 bases, with 14 bases left in between. The CDR3 has 14 residues. CD4+ T cells specific for antigen were expanded with viral peptide pools by the ViraFEST assay before sequencing. Investigators separated out CD4+ T cells once about eleven days of culture had passed. Among the vaccine recipients, none had a prior SARS-CoV-2 infection, and nucleocapsid antibodies were negative. This TCR derives from a human donor who received a COVID-19 vaccine. The starting material was CD4+ T cells from PBMCs cultured with HCoV-OC43 spike peptides, obtained before COVID-19 vaccination. Sample subset: HCoV-OC43 spike overlapping peptide pool stimulation. The rearrangement joins TRBV6-5 to TRBJ2-4; D is perhaps TRBD2 (6 bases). CDR3 DNA sequence: TGTGCCAGCAGACCGACTAGGCCCCAAAACATTCAGTACTTC. It yields the protein CASRPTRPQNIQYF.